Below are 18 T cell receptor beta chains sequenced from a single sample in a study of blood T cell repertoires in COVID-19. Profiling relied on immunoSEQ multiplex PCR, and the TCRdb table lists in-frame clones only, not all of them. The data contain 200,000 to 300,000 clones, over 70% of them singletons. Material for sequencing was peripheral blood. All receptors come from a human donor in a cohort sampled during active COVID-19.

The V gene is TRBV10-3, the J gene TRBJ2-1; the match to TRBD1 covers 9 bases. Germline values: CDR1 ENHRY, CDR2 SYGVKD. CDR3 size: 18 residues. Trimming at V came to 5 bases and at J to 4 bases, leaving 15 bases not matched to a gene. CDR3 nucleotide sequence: TGTGCCATCAGTAAATCCCGATCTACAGGGGGCAATTACAATGAGCAGTTCTTC. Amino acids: CAISKSRSTGGNYNEQFF.

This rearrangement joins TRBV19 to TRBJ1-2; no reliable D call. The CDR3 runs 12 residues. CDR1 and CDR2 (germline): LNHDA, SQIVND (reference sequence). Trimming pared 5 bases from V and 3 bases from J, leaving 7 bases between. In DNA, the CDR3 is TGTGCCAGTAGTGGGCAGGACTATGGCTACACCTTC. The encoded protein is CASSGQDYGYTF.

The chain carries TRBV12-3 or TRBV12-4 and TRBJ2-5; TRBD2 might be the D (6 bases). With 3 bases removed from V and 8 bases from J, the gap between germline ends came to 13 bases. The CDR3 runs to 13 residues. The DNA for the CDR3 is TGTGCCAGCAGTTTCCGGAGGGGAGAAACCCAGTACTTC. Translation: CASSFRRGETQYF.

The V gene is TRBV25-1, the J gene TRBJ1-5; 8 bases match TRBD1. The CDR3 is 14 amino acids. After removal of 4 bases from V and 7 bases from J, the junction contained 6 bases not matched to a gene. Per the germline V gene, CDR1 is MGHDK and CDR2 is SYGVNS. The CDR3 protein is CASSGRTGSQPQHF. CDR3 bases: TGTGCCAGCAGTGGCCGGACAGGGAGCCAGCCCCAGCATTTT.

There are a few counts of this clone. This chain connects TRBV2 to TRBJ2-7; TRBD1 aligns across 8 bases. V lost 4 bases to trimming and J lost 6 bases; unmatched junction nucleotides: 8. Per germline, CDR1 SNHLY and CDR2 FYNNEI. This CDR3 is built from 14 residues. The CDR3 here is CASSADRGRGEQYF. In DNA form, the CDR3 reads TGTGCCAGCAGTGCCGACAGGGGAAGGGGCGAGCAGTACTTC.

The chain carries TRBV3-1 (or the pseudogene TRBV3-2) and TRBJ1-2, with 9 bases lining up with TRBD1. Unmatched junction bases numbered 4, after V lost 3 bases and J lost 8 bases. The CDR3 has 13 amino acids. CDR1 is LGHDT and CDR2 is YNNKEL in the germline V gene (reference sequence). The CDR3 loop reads CASSHPGQGGYTF. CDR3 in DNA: TGTGCCAGCAGCCATCCGGGACAGGGAGGCTACACCTTC.

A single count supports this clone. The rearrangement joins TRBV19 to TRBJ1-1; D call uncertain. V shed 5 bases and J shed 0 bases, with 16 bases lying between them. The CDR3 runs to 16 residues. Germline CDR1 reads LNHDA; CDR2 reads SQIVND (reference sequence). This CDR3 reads CASSSRSGTVNTEAFF. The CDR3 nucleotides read TGTGCCAGTAGTTCCCGGTCGGGAACGGTGAACACTGAAGCTTTCTTT.

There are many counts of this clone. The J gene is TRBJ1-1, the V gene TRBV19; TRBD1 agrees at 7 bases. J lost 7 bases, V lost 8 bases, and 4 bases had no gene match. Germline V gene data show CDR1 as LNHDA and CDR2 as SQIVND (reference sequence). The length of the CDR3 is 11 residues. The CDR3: CASLDRLEAFF. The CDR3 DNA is TGTGCCAGTTTGGACAGGCTTGAAGCTTTCTTT. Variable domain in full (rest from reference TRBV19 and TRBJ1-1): DGGITQSPKYLFRKEGQNVTLSCEQNLNHDAMYWYRQDPGQGLRLIYYSQIVNDFQKGDIAEGYSVSREKKESFPLTVTSAQKNPTAFYLCASLDRLEAFFGQGTRLTVV.

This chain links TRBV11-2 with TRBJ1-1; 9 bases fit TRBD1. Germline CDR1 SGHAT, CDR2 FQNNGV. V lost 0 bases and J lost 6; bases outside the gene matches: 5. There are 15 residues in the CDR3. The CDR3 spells CASSLDGGQGAEAFF. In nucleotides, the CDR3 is TGTGCCAGCAGCTTAGACGGGGGACAGGGAGCTGAAGCTTTCTTT.

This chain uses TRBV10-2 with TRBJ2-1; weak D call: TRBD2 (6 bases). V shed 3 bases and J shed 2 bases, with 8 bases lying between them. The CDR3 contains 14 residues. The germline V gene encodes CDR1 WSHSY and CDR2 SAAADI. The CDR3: CASSDPGAYNEQFF. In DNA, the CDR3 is TGCGCCAGCAGTGATCCGGGAGCCTACAATGAGCAGTTCTTC.

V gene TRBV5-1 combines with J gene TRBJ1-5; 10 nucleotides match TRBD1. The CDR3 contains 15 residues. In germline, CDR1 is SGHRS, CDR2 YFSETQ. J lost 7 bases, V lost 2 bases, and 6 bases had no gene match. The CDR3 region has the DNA TGCGCCAGCAGCTTCGGGACAGGGGATGGCCAGCCCCAGCATTTT. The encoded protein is CASSFGTGDGQPQHF.

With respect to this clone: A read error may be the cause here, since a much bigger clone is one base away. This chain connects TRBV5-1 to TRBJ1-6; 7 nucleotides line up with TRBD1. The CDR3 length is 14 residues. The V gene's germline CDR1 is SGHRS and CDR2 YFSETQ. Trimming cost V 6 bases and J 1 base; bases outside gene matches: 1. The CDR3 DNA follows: TGCGCCAGCAAGACAGGGTCCTATAATTCACCCCTCCACTTT. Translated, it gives CASKTGSYNSPLHF.

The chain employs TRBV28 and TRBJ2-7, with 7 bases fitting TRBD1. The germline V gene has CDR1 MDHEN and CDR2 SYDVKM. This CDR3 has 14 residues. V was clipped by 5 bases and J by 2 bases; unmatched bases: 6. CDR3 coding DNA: TGTGCCAGCAGTCGCCACAGGGGCGCCTACGAGCAGTACTTC. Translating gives CASSRHRGAYEQYF.

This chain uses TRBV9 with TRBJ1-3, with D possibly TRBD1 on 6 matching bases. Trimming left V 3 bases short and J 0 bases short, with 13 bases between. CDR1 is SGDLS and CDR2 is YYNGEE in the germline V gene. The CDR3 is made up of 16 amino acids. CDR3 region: CASSALQGYSGNTIYF. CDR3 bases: TGTGCCAGCAGCGCCCTACAGGGCTACTCTGGAAACACCATATATTTT.

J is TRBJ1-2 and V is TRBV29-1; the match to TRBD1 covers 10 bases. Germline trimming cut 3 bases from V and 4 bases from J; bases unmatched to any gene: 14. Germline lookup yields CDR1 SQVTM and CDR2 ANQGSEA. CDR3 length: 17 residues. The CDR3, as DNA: TGCAGCGTTGAGGGTAGATTGGGGACAGGGGCTCGCTATGGCTACACCTTC. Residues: CSVEGRLGTGARYGYTF.

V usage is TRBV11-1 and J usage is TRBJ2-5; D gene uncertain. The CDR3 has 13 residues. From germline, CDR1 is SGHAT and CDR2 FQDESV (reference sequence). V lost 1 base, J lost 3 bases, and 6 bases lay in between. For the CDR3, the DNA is TGTGCCAGCAGCTTAGGGCTGAAAGAGACCCAGTACTTC. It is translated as CASSLGLKETQYF. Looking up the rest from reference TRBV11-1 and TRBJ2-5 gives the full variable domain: EAEVAQSPRYKITEKSQAVAFWCDPISGHATLYWYRQILGQGPELLVQFQDESVVDDSQLPKDRFSAERLKGVDSTLKIQPAELGDSAMYLCASSLGLKETQYFGPGTRLLVL.

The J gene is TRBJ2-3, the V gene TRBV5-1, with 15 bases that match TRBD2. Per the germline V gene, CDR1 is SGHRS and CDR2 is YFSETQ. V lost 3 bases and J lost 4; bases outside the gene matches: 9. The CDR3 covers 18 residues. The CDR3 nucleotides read TGCGCCAGCAGCTCCGGACTAGCGGGGGGGAAATGGGCAGATACGCAGTATTTT. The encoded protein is CASSSGLAGGKWADTQYF.

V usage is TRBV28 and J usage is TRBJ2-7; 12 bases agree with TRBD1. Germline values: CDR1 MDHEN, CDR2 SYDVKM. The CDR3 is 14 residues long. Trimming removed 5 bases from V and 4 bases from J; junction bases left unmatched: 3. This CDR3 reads CASSAGQGAYEQYF. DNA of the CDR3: TGTGCCAGCAGTGCGGGACAGGGGGCGTACGAGCAGTACTTC. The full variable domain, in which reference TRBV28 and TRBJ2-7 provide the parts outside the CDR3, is DVKVTQSSRYLVKRTGEKVFLECVQDMDHENMFWYRQDPGLGLRLIYFSYDVKMKEKGDIPEGYSVSREKKERFSLILESASTNQTSMYLCASSAGQGAYEQYFGPGTRLTVT.